Below are 13 T cell receptor beta chains sequenced from a single sample in a study of technical replicates of blood from several donors. Using immunoSEQ multiplex PCR, the repertoire was profiled, and TCRdb retains in-frame clones only, with some absent. The sample contains some 15,000 clones, around nine tenths of which appear only once. Input material: PBMCs. All receptors come from a human donor in good health.

The rearrangement uses TRBV6-1 and TRBJ2-1, with 8 positions matching TRBD2. V lost 2 bases, J lost 4 bases, and 4 bases stayed unmatched. CDR1 MNHNS and CDR2 SASEGT come from the germline V gene. This CDR3 spans 15 amino acids. The CDR3 protein is CASSEMLAGYNEQFF. In DNA form, the CDR3 reads TGTGCCAGCAGTGAAATGTTAGCGGGATACAATGAGCAGTTCTTC.

This clone showed up just once. The rearrangement links TRBV5-1 to TRBJ2-7; perhaps TRBD1 as D (6 bases). V shed 4 bases and J shed 5 bases, with 10 bases lying between them. CDR3 size: 12 residues. Looked up from germline, CDR1 is SGHRS and CDR2 is YFSETQ. CDR3 in amino acids: CASSPQGNEQYF. The CDR3 DNA reads as TGCGCCAGCAGCCCACAGGGTAACGAGCAGTACTTC.

The chain links TRBV7-3 to TRBJ2-1; 9 nucleotides match TRBD1. V lost 2 bases, J lost 6 bases, and 5 bases stayed unmatched. Germline CDR1 is SGHTA and CDR2 is FQGTGA. This CDR3 comprises 15 residues. The CDR3 nucleotides are TGTGCCAGCAGCTTACCCGGGACAGGGATCAATGAGCAGTTCTTC. This encodes CASSLPGTGINEQFF.

This chain joins TRBV6-1 and TRBJ2-3; TRBD2 agrees at 12 bases. The V gene end was trimmed by 2 bases and the J gene end by 4 bases; junction bases not matched to a gene: 1. The CDR3 is 15 amino acids. The germline CDR1 and CDR2 sequences are MNHNS and SASEGT. The CDR3 DNA follows: TGTGCCAGCAGTGAACTAGCGGGAGGGCCAGATACGCAGTATTTT. Its protein product is CASSELAGGPDTQYF.

The J gene is TRBJ1-2, the V gene TRBV19, with D perhaps TRBD1 (6 bases). The CDR3 covers 13 residues. V dropped 4 bases and J dropped 3 bases, with 9 bases sitting between them. The germline V gene encodes CDR1 LNHDA and CDR2 SQIVND (reference sequence). Written as DNA, the CDR3 is TGTGCCAGTAGTAGGGGGCCGTACTATGGCTACACCTTC. This codes for CASSRGPYYGYTF.

The rearrangement joins TRBV6-6 to TRBJ1-5; D may be TRBD1 (6 bases). The germline V gene has CDR1 MNHNY and CDR2 SVGAGI (reference sequence). V was trimmed by 7 bases and J by 5 bases, leaving 9 bases between them. CDR3 length: 12 amino acids. The DNA of the CDR3 is TGTGCCAGCAACCCAGGGGATCAGCCCCAGCATTTT. Translated: CASNPGDQPQHF.

The chain uses TRBV5-1 and TRBJ2-5, with TRBD1 matching 10 bases. The V segment lost 6 bases and the J segment 5 bases; nucleotides outside the gene matches: 7. The CDR3 runs 14 residues. Germline V CDR1 and CDR2: SGHRS, YFSETQ. CDR3 amino acids: CASKGDRGHETQYF. The DNA of the CDR3 is TGCGCCAGCAAAGGTGACAGGGGGCACGAGACCCAGTACTTC.

The chain combines TRBV5-5 with TRBJ1-4; no reliable D call. The CDR3 length is 16 residues. Germline V lookup: CDR1 SGHKS, CDR2 YYEKEE (reference sequence). Between the trimmed V and J ends, which lost 1 base and 6 bases, there was a span of 16 bases. In nucleotides, the CDR3 is TGTGCCAGCAGCTTGAGGTGGAGGGATGGAGATGAAAAACTGTTTTTT. Amino acid sequence: CASSLRWRDGDEKLFF. The whole variable domain, remainder taken from reference TRBV5-5 and TRBJ1-4, is DAGVTQSPTHLIKTRGQQVTLRCSPISGHKSVSWYQQVLGQGPQFIFQYYEKEERGRGNFPDRFSARQFPNYSSELNVNALLLGDSALYLCASSLRWRDGDEKLFFGSGTQLSVL.

J is TRBJ2-3 and V is TRBV11-2, with 12 positions matching TRBD2. The germline gives CDR1 SGHAT, CDR2 FQNNGV. The CDR3 spans 17 residues. Trimming at V came to 5 bases and at J to 3 bases, leaving 9 bases not matched to a gene. The CDR3 DNA follows: TGTGCCAGCAGCATCACGGCTAGCGGGAGGGATACAGATACGCAGTATTTT. Translating gives CASSITASGRDTDTQYF.

This clone was counted between two and nine times. In nucleotides, the CDR3 is TGTGCCAGCAGTCCCCGGGAAGTGAACACTGAAGCTTTCTTT. This sequence encodes CASSPREVNTEAFF. V is TRBV7-9 and J is TRBJ1-1; no clear D. Germline CDR1 and CDR2: SEHNR and FQNEAQ (reference sequence). Deletions cut 6 bases from V and 0 bases from J, with 11 bases between. The CDR3 is 14 amino acids.

The CDR3 bases are TGTGCCAGCAGTGAAGGCCCACAGGGGAGTGAGACCCAGTACTTC. Amino acid sequence: CASSEGPQGSETQYF. This chain connects TRBV6-1 to TRBJ2-5; 7 bases are a match to TRBD1. With 1 base clipped from V and 5 bases from J, the junction kept 7 bases outside the gene matches. Germline CDR1 is MNHNS and CDR2 is SASEGT. The CDR3 is made up of 15 amino acids.

This clone has only one observation. This chain connects TRBV4-1 to TRBJ1-1; D remains ambiguous. The V gene lost 0 bases and the J gene lost 4 bases, with 9 bases spanning the gap. The CDR3 totals 14 residues. Germline values: CDR1 MGHRA, CDR2 YSYEKL. CDR3 nucleotide sequence: TGCGCCAGCAGCCAAGATGGGAGGCGCACTGAAGCTTTCTTT. The encoded protein is CASSQDGRRTEAFF.

This chain joins TRBV14 and TRBJ2-5, with D unresolved. Germline V CDR1 and CDR2: SGHDN, FVKESK. The CDR3 runs to 15 residues. V was trimmed by 5 bases and J by 1 base, leaving 14 bases between them. As DNA, the CDR3 is TGTGCCAGCAGCTCGGTCGACTGGTCCCAAGAGACCCAGTACTTC. This translates into CASSSVDWSQETQYF.